A selection of T cell receptor beta chains follows, all from one sample in a study of OX40 agonist ivuxolimab in advanced cancers. The table came from immunoSEQ multiplex PCR; TCRdb's copy has only in-frame clones and leaves some out. The sample records roughly 89,000 clones, about 86% being singletons. This specimen consisted of CD4+ or CD8+ T cells sorted from blood, obtained in a trial of the OX40 agonist ivuxolimab. Receptors originate from an adult with an advanced solid tumor such as melanoma, head and neck, liver or kidney cancer. Both conserved end residues are part of each CDR3.

CDR3 protein	J gene	V gene
CASSSGWGSGRNNEQFF	TRBJ2-1	TRBV7-3
CASGVWGQYNEQFF	TRBJ2-1	TRBV6-1
CASGTAPPDTQYF	TRBJ2-3	TRBV5-1
CASSLDQGGTAASYGYTF	TRBJ1-2	TRBV11-3
CASSETSGAITDTQYF	TRBJ2-3	TRBV2
CASSYSRGNQPQHF	TRBJ1-5	TRBV6-5
CASSQDTGPGELFF	TRBJ2-2	TRBV4-1
CASRPQGGKTQYF	TRBJ2-5	TRBV19
CASSSSDVRSTEAFF	TRBJ1-1	TRBV5-6
CASSLLLAGENEQYF	.	TRBV5-1
CASSSLNENTEAFF	TRBJ1-1	TRBV5-1
CASSPGPDTQYF	TRBJ2-3	TRBV6-5
CASSISHGYTF	TRBJ1-2	TRBV19
CASSLTTGNTIYF	TRBJ1-3	TRBV7-3
CASSPGTGGGEQYF	TRBJ2-7	TRBV18
CASSSLGNQPQHF	TRBJ1-5	TRBV6-6
CASSISGDQPQHF	TRBJ1-5	TRBV19
CAWSVGTGNTEAFF	TRBJ1-1	TRBV30
CASSLGASGGIADTQYF	TRBJ2-3	TRBV11-3
CASSFKQGLQQPQHF	TRBJ1-5	TRBV5-6
CASSYRGRSNEKLFF	TRBJ1-4	TRBV6-5
CASSSSSGVSYEQYF	TRBJ2-7	TRBV7-2
CASRSWDSANYGYTF	TRBJ1-2	TRBV6-5
CASTSSSYNEQFF	TRBJ2-1	TRBV19
CASSVAQGYSGNTIYF	TRBJ1-3	TRBV9
CASSFSNTGELFF	TRBJ2-2	TRBV7-2
CASSYSLTNRAYEQYF	TRBJ2-7	TRBV6-6
CASSSGPPYYEKLFF	TRBJ1-4	TRBV19
CSVFRGTDYTF	TRBJ1-2	TRBV29-1
CAWRETIQRASTEAFF	TRBJ1-1	TRBV30
CASSSVGVGTEAFF	TRBJ1-1	TRBV7-8
CASSDPTGGGGYTF	TRBJ1-2	TRBV6-1
CASIVREGSSYEQYF	.	TRBV6-4
CASSGSHLNNQPQHF	TRBJ1-5	TRBV2
CASSPEGRSNQPQHF	TRBJ1-5	TRBV5-1
CASSQESHTSMNTEAFF	TRBJ1-1	TRBV4-1
CAISSRGSNQPQHF	TRBJ1-5	TRBV10-3
CASSPQTGSNTGELFF	TRBJ2-2	TRBV4-3
CASTGDNVLTF	TRBJ2-6	TRBV5-1
CASSVTGTSLNTEAFF	TRBJ1-1	TRBV5-1
CASSFNRNTEAFF	TRBJ1-1	TRBV27
CASSRRDQTSGSYNEQFF	TRBJ2-1	TRBV7-8
CASSLGGDGYTF	TRBJ1-2	TRBV5-4
CASSLRGGASRTREQFF	TRBJ2-1	TRBV5-1
CASSSDPRRDYGYTF	TRBJ1-2	TRBV7-6
CASSFSGSYEQYF	TRBJ2-7	TRBV5-1
CASSSAGPPQETQYF	TRBJ2-5	TRBV5-1
CASSQGQEQYF	TRBJ2-7	TRBV16
CAWSAGIRNTGELFF	TRBJ2-2	TRBV30